This TCR beta chain was found in a study of T cell changes during pregnancy in multiple sclerosis. The CDR3 length is 11 residues. The J segment lost 10 bases and the V segment lost 4 bases, leaving 4 bases of the junction unmatched. The germline CDR1 and CDR2 sequences are ENHRY and SYGVKD. Clones were read by immunoSEQ multiplex PCR, and TCRdb kept only the in-frame ones, dropping some. Among about 75,000 clones listed, about 89% were seen once. Sequencing was performed on CD4+ T cells from peripheral blood mononuclear cells, taken before pregnancy. The TCR originated in a female donor with multiple sclerosis, enrolled in a pregnancy study. This chain links TRBV10-3 with TRBJ2-7; the match to TRBD1 covers 7 bases. The CDR3 region has the DNA TGTGCCATCAGTGCCGGGACAGAACAGTACTTC. It yields the protein CAISAGTEQYF.